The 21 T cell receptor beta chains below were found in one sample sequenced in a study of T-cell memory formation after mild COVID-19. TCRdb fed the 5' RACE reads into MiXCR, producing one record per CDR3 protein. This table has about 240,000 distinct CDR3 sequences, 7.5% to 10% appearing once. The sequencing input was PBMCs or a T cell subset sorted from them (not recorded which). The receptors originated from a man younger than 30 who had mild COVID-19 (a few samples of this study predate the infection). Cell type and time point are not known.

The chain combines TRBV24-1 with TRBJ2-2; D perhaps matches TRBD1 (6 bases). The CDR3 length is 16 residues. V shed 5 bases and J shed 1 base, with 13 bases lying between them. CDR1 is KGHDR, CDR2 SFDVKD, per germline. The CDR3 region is CATSVTRTVNTGELFF. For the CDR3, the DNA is TGTGCCACCAGTGTAACAAGGACAGTGAACACCGGGGAGCTGTTTTTT.

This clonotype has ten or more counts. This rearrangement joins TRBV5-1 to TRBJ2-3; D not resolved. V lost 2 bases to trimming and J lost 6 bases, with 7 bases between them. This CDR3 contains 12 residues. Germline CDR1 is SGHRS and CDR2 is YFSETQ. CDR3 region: CASSLEMDTQYF. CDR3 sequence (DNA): TGCGCCAGCAGCTTAGAGATGGATACGCAGTATTTT.

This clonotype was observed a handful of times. CDR3 sequence: CASSSFGHHRYNEQFF. For the CDR3, the DNA is TGTGCCAGCAGTTCCTTCGGCCACCATCGATACAATGAGCAGTTCTTC. The rearrangement uses TRBV12-3 or TRBV12-4 and TRBJ2-1, with D unclear. V lost 4 bases and J lost 4, with 17 bases in between. The CDR3 length is 16 residues.

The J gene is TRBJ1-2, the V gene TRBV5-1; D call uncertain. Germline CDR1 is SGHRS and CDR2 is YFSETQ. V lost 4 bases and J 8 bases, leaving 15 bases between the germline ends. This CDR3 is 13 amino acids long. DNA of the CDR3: TGCGCCAGCAGCCCATGTGGAGGCGAAGGCTACACCTTC. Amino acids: CASSPCGGEGYTF.

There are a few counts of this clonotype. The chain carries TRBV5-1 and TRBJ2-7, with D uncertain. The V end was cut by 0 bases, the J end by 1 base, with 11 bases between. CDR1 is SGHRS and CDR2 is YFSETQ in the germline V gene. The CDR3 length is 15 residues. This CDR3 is CASSLVGFESYEQYF. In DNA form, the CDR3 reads TGCGCCAGCAGCTTGGTGGGTTTCGAGTCCTACGAGCAGTACTTC.

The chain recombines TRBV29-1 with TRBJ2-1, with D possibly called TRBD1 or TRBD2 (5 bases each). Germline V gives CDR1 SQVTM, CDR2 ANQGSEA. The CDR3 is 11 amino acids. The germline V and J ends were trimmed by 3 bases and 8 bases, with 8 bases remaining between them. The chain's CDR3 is CSVEGEHEQFF. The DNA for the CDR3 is TGCAGCGTTGAGGGGGAACATGAGCAGTTCTTC.

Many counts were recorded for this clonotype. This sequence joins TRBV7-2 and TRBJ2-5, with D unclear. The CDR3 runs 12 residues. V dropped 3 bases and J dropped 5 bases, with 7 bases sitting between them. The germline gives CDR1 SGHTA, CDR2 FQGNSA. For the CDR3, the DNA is TGTGCCAGCAGCTTTTCAGTGGAGACCCAGTACTTC. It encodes CASSFSVETQYF.

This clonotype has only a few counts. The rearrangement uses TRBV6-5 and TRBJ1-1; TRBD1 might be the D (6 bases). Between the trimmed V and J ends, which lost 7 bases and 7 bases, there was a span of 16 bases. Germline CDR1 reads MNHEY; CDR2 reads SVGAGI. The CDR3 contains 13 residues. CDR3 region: CASIRDRRSEAFF. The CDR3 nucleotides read TGTGCCAGCATCCGCGACAGGCGTAGTGAAGCTTTCTTT.

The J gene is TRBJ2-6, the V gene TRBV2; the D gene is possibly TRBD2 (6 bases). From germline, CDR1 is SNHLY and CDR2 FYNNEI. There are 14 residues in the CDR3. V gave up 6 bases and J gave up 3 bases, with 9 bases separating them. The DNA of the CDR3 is TGTGCCAGCAGGACTAGGGGTGGGGCCAACGTCCTGACTTTC. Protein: CASRTRGGANVLTF. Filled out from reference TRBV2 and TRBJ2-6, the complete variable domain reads EPEVTQTPSHQVTQMGQEVILRCVPISNHLYFYWYRQILGQKVEFLVSFYNNEISEKSEIFDDQFSVERPDGSNFTLKIRSTKLEDSAMYFCASRTRGGANVLTFGAGSRLTVL.

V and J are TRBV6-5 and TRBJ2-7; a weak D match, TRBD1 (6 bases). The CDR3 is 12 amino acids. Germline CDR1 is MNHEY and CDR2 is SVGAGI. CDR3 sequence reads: CASSYDRDTPIV. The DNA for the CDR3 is TGTGCCAGCAGTTATGATAGGGACACCCCCATCGTC.

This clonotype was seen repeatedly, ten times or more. The CDR3 sequence is CASSLVSNGGYTF. The CDR3 DNA follows: TGTGCCAGCAGTTTGGTCAGTAATGGTGGCTACACCTTC. The chain employs TRBV6-5 and TRBJ1-2, with no clear D. Germline values: CDR1 MNHEY, CDR2 SVGAGI. The CDR3 is made up of 13 amino acids. Trimming took 4 bases from V and 7 from J, leaving 13 bases between them.

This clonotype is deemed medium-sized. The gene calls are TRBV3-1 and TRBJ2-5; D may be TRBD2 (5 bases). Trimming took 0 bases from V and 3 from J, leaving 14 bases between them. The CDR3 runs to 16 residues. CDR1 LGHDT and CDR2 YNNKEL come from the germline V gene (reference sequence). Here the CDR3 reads CASSQDPRVREETQYF. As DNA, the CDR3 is TGTGCCAGCAGCCAAGATCCTCGGGTGCGGGAAGAGACCCAGTACTTC.

This CDR3 is CSAPGTGQETQYF. CDR3 DNA: TGCAGTGCGCCCGGGACAGGGCAAGAGACCCAGTACTTC. V is TRBV20-1 and J is TRBJ2-5, with 9 bases identical to TRBD1. V shed 6 bases and J 2 bases; nucleotides not matched to a gene: 4. From germline, CDR1 is DFQATT and CDR2 SNEGSKA (reference sequence). The CDR3 loop spans 13 amino acids.

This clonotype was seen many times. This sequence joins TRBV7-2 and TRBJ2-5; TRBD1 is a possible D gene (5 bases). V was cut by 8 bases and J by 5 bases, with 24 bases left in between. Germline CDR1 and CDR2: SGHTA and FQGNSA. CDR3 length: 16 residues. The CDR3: CASGWAGSTFGETQYF. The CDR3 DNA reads TGTGCCAGCGGCTGGGCAGGGTCGACTTTTGGGGAGACCCAGTACTTC.

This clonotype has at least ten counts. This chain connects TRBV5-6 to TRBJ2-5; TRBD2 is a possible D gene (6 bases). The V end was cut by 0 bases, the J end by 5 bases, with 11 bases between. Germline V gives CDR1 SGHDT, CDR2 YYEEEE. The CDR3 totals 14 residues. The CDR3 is CASSLARGRETQYF. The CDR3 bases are TGTGCCAGCAGCTTGGCCCGAGGGAGGGAGACCCAGTACTTC.

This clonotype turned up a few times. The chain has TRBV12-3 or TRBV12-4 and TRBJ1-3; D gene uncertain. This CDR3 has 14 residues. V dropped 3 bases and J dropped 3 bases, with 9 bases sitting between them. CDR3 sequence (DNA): TGTGCCAGCAGTTTTTACAGCTTTGGAAACACCATATATTTT. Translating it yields CASSFYSFGNTIYF.

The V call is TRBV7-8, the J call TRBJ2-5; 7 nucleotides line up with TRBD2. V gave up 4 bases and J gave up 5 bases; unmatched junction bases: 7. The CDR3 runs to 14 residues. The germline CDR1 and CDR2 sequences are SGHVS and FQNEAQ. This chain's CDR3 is CASSSRTRPETQYF. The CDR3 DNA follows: TGTGCCAGCAGCTCACGGACTAGGCCGGAGACCCAGTACTTC. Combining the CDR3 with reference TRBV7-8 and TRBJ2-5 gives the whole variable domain GAGVSQSPRYKVAKRGQDVALRCDPISGHVSLFWYQQALGQGPEFLTYFQNEAQLDKSGLPSDRFFAERPEGSVSTLKIQRTQQEDSAVYLCASSSRTRPETQYFGPGTRLLVL.

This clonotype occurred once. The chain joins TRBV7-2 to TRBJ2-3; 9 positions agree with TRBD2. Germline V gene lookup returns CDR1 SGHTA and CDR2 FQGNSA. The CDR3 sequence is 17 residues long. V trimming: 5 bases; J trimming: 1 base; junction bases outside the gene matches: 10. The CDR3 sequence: CASSLEGASGGTDTQYF. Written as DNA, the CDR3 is TGTGCCAGCAGCCTAGAGGGGGCTAGCGGGGGCACAGATACGCAGTATTTT.

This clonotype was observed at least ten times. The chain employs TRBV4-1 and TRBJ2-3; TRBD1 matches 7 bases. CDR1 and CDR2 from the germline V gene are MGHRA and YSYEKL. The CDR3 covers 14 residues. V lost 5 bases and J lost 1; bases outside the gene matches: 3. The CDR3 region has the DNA TGCGCCAGCAGCACTCAGGGGGGCACAGATACGCAGTATTTT. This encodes CASSTQGGTDTQYF.

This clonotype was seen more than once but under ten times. The CDR3 nucleotides are TGTGCCAGCAGCCAAGACCCCGGACAGGGGGCTGAAAAACTGTTTTTT. Protein product: CASSQDPGQGAEKLFF. The rearrangement links TRBV4-2 to TRBJ1-4; 11 bases map to TRBD1. Germline CDR1 is LGHNA and CDR2 is YNFKEQ. V was pared by 0 bases and J by 7 bases, with 4 bases of the junction left unmatched. This CDR3 spans 16 amino acids.

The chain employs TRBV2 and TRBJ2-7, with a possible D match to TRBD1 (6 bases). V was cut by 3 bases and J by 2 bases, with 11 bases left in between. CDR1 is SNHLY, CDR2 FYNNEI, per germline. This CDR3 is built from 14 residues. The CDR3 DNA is TGTGCCAGCAGTGAGGGACACGGCACCTACGAGCAGTACGTC. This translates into CASSEGHGTYEQYV.